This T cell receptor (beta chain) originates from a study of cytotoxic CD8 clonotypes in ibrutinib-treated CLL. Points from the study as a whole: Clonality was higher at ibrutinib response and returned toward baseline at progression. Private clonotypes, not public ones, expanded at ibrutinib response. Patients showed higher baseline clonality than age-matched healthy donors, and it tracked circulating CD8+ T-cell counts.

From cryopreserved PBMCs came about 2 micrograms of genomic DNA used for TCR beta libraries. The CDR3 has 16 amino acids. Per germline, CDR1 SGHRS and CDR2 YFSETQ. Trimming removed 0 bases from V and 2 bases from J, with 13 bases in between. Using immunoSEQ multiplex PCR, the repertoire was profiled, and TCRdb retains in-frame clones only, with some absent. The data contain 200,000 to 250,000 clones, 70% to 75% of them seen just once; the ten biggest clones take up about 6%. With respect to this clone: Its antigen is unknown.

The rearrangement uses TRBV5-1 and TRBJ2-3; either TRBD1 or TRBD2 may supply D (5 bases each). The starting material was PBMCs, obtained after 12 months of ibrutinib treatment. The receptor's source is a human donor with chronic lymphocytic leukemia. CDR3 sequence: CASSLVGTGTTDTQYF. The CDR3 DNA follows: TGCGCCAGCAGCTTGGTCGGTACCGGGACCACAGATACGCAGTATTTT. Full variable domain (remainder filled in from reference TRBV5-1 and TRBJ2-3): KAGVTQTPRYLIKTRGQQVTLSCSPISGHRSVSWYQQTPGQGLQFLFEYFSETQRNKGNFPGRFSGRQFSNSRSEMNVSTLELGDSALYLCASSLVGTGTTDTQYFGPGTRLTVL.